This TCR beta chain was sequenced during a study of blood T cell repertoires in COVID-19. The overall study: T cells, B-cell-depleted T cells, or PBMCs provided the cDNA or gDNA that served as material.

Cohort 3 recovered donors had two negative PCRs, clearance, or symptom resolution. Sequencing used immunoSEQ multiplex PCR; TCRdb keeps in-frame clones, though not all of them. The sample yields 250,000 to 400,000 clones, about 87% seen once. The germline CDR1 and CDR2 sequences are KGHSH and LQKENI. The V and J ends lost 6 bases and 2 bases, in that order; junction bases with no gene match: 2. The CDR3 spans 13 residues. The clonotype originates from a young woman who had recovered from COVID-19. The chain has TRBV18 and TRBJ2-5; 8 bases fit TRBD1. Sequencing was carried out using PBMCs or T cells enriched from blood (not recorded which). The CDR3 nucleotides read TGTGCCAGCTCCCGACAGGGGCAAGAGACCCAGTACTTC. Residues: CASSRQGQETQYF.